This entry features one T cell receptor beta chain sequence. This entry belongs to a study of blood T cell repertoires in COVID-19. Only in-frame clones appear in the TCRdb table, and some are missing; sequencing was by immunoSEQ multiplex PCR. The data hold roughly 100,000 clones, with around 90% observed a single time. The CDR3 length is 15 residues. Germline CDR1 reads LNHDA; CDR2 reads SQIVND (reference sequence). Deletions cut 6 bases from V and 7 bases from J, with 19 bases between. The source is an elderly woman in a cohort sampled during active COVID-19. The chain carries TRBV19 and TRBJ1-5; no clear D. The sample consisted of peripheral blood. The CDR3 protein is CASSAARMSRQPQHF. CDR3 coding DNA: TGTGCCAGTAGCGCTGCCCGAATGTCCCGGCAGCCCCAGCATTTT.